Listed below are T cell receptor beta chains from one sample, sequenced in a study of shared clonotypes between healthy human individuals. Repertoires were generated with immunoSEQ multiplex PCR, while TCRdb's copy carries only in-frame clones and drops some. The repertoire has around 1.9 million clones, around 93% of them found once; the top ten carry roughly 1.7%. The specimen was naive CD8+ T cells from PBMCs. The receptors shown here come from a man younger than 35 in good health. Some clones in this sample may be carry-over from other donors' samples. CDR3s include the opening cysteine and the closing phenylalanine or tryptophan. D genes are given only for firm matches. Part of the rows lack a size; the others show once, few, many or a class for expanded clones.

v_call	d_call	j_call	clone_size	cdr3_length	cdr3_nt	cdr3_aa
TRBV27	-	TRBJ2-5	-	11	TGTGCCAGCAGGGGCGGGGAGACCCAGTACTTC	CASRGGETQYF
TRBV6-5	TRBD1	TRBJ1-1	-	13	TGTGCCAGTGACAGGGGGCGGAACACTGAAGCTTTCTTT	CASDRGRNTEAFF
TRBV15	TRBD2	TRBJ2-1	-	17	TGTGCCACCAGCAGAGATGGGCCTAGCGGGAGTTACAATGAGCAGTTCTTC	CATSRDGPSGSYNEQFF
TRBV2	TRBD2	TRBJ2-3	once	16	TGTGCCAGCGTAGGGGCGGGAGGATTGGGCACAGATACGCAGTATTTT	CASVGAGGLGTDTQYF
TRBV19	-	TRBJ2-1	-	15	TGTGCCAGTAGTACCGTAGCTTTCTCCTACAATGAGCAGTTCTTC	CASSTVAFSYNEQFF
TRBV4-3	TRBD1	TRBJ2-7	-	14	TGCGCCAGCAGCCACGGACAGGGCTCCTACGAGCAGTACTTC	CASSHGQGSYEQYF
TRBV5-6	-	TRBJ2-2	once	13	TGTGCCAGCACGACGTCGAGGGCCGGGGAGCTGTTTTTT	CASTTSRAGELFF
TRBV19	-	TRBJ2-7	-	15	TGTGCCAGTAGAAAAAGCCACAGGGATCTGCACGAGCAGTACTTC	CASRKSHRDLHEQYF
TRBV9	TRBD2	TRBJ2-5	-	18	TGTGCCAGCAGCACCCGGGTAGCGGGAGGGCCGTCCCAAGAGACCCAGTACTTC	CASSTRVAGGPSQETQYF
TRBV28	TRBD1	TRBJ1-5	-	14	TGTGCCAGCAGTTTGACAGGGGAGAGTCAGCCCCAGCATTTT	CASSLTGESQPQHF
TRBV27	-	TRBJ1-2	-	16	TGTGCCAGCAGTTTATGGGGGGGTAAAGCATACTATGGCTACACCTTC	CASSLWGGKAYYGYTF
TRBV15	TRBD1	TRBJ2-2	-	16	TGTGCCACCAGCGACCGGGACAGGGTGAACACCGGGGAGCTGTTTTTT	CATSDRDRVNTGELFF
TRBV19	-	TRBJ1-3	-	16	TGTGCCAGTACGTTGTTGCGAGGGCCCGGGCCGGACACCATATATTTT	CASTLLRGPGPDTIYF
TRBV7-3	TRBD2	TRBJ2-7	-	15	TGTGCCAGCAGCTTAACCGGACTAGCGGGATCCGAGCAGTACTTC	CASSLTGLAGSEQYF
TRBV19	-	TRBJ2-3	once	17	TGTGCCAGTAGTACCCCCCCCAGGGGTTCTTACACAGATACGCAGTATTTT	CASSTPPRGSYTDTQYF
TRBV2	TRBD2	TRBJ2-7	-	16	TGTGCCAGCAGTGAGTTGGGACTAGCGGGAGTCTACGAGCAGTACTTC	CASSELGLAGVYEQYF
TRBV6-6	TRBD1	TRBJ2-7	-	15	TGTGCCAGCAGTTCGCGGACAGGGGGCTTAAACGAGCAGTACTTC	CASSSRTGGLNEQYF
TRBV5-6	TRBD2	TRBJ2-7	-	13	TGTGCCAGCAGCCTTGGTAGGCGGGGGGAGCAGTACTTC	CASSLGRRGEQYF
TRBV19	TRBD1	TRBJ2-1	-	15	TGTGCCAGTAGTATCCGGGACAGGGGTCTCAATGAGCAGTTCTTC	CASSIRDRGLNEQFF
TRBV7-8	TRBD1	TRBJ1-5	-	14	TGTGCCAGCAGCCCCACAGGGGAGTATCAGCCCCAGCATTTT	CASSPTGEYQPQHF
TRBV28	-	TRBJ2-5	once	14	TGTGCCAGCCACAAGGACAGTCGAGGAGAGACCCAGTACTTC	CASHKDSRGETQYF
TRBV9	TRBD2	TRBJ2-3	-	16	TGTGCCAGCAGCGTACTAGCGGGATATAGCACAGATACGCAGTATTTT	CASSVLAGYSTDTQYF
TRBV4-1	-	TRBJ2-7	-	14	TGCGCCAGCAGCCAGACTAGTTTGGGCGTCGAGCAGTACTTC	CASSQTSLGVEQYF
TRBV7-9	TRBD2	TRBJ2-2	-	17	TGTGCCAGCAGCTCCACACGTGGGGAGGGTTACACCGGGGAGCTGTTTTTT	CASSSTRGEGYTGELFF
TRBV5-4	TRBD2	TRBJ2-7	once	16	TGTGCCAGCAGCTTGCGAAGTAGCGGGATAGCCTACGAGCAGTACTTC	CASSLRSSGIAYEQYF
TRBV9	TRBD2	TRBJ2-7	-	12	TGTGCCAGCAGCGAGCCGGGAGGGCCTAAGTACTTC	CASSEPGGPKYF
TRBV9	-	TRBJ1-1	-	14	TGTGCCAGCAGCGTTCAGGGGATAAACACTGAAGCTTTCTTT	CASSVQGINTEAFF
TRBV11-2	TRBD1	TRBJ2-1	-	14	TGTGCCAGCAGCCCTCGACAGGGTACGAATGAGCAGTTCTTC	CASSPRQGTNEQFF
TRBV28	TRBD1	TRBJ1-2	-	16	TGTGCCAGCAGTAAAGGGACAGGGGGCGTTAGCAATGGCTACACCTTC	CASSKGTGGVSNGYTF
TRBV25-1	-	TRBJ2-1	-	16	TGTGCCAGCAGTGAATACGGGAAGTACTTCGACAATGAGCAGTTCTTC	CASSEYGKYFDNEQFF
TRBV27	-	TRBJ1-1	-	13	TGTGCCAGCAGTTTAGGTCGGAACACTGAAGCTTTCTTT	CASSLGRNTEAFF
TRBV4-2	-	TRBJ1-2	-	15	TGTGCCAGCAGCCCCCCTCGGCGCTCTAACTATGGCTACACCTTC	CASSPPRRSNYGYTF
TRBV5-6	-	TRBJ2-7	-	12	TGTGCCAGCAGCTTGTCTACCACCGAGCAGTACTTC	CASSLSTTEQYF
TRBV30	-	TRBJ1-1	few	12	TGTGCCTGGAGTCCCGGGGGAGCTGAAGCTTTCTTT	CAWSPGGAEAFF
TRBV30	-	TRBJ2-7	-	11	TGTGCCTGGAGTGTAGAGGGTGAGCAGTACTTC	CAWSVEGEQYF
TRBV10-2	-	TRBJ1-1	-	15	TGCGCCAGCAGTTACGCACTGGGGGGGAACACTGAAGCTTTCTTT	CASSYALGGNTEAFF